This T cell receptor beta chain is drawn from a study of human T cells and chemical hapten exposure (dated by TCRdb to about 2021). For the wider study: For sensitization, 2% DPC in acetone was applied to a roughly 2 cm by roughly 2 cm area of upper inner arm skin. Throughout the approximately 26-week study period, patients were also given weekly therapeutic DPC doses on the scalp. Patch testing was done on the upper back using Finn chambers containing 0.01% DPC, and results were scored after 6 days according to International Contact Dermatitis Research Group standards. Alopecia areata with under or over 50% scalp involvement, alopecia totalis and alopecia universalis were represented in the patient cohort, which was mostly female. Libraries were combined into a pool for sequencing, and differences in TCR yield between samples came mainly from small differences in library volumes within the pool. The study tracked peripheral blood TCR repertoire changes in vivo during primary and secondary sensitization to the hapten diphenylcyclopropenone (DPC) in alopecia patients. Blood was sampled from patients pre-sensitization (week 0) and at 2, 6 and about 24 weeks after DPC sensitization. For TCR sequencing, blood came from about 28 alopecia patients at anywhere from one to four time points (pre-sensitization, 2, 6 and 24 weeks).

General conclusions and limits of the study: DPC sensitization did not change how many TCRs were above 1 in 1000 frequency, and no evidence was found of alterations in global repertoire structure. Repeated subsampling changed both the strength of the expansion versus patch-test correlation and the threshold at which the correlation became significant. A positive correlation was found between the number of PT1 expanded TCRs and patch test score, with significance reached at thresholds 8, 16 and 32 but not 4. All patients had alopecia, a presumed autoimmune disease, so their immune response might differ from that of healthy individuals. Significantly more large CDR3 similarity clusters were formed by expanded TCRs than by pre-sensitization or healthy control sets, consistent with antigen-driven responses.

Sample time point, as interpreted from the label and publication: patch test 1, 2 weeks after DPC sensitization. The treatment or condition label on this specimen signifies: therapeutic diphenylcyclopropenone sensitization with weekly scalp DPC. At every patch-test visit, the blood draw took place before the patch test was put on. Patients were considered eligible if aged 18 to 70, diagnosed with alopecia and deemed suitable for DPC therapy, and patients were excluded if pregnant. Unfractionated whole blood was collected in Tempus Blood RNA tubes, and total RNA was extracted from that blood. Library preparation was by RACE. The reads were generated on a NextSeq 500. During library preparation, unique molecular identifiers were attached to individual cDNA molecules so that TCRs could be counted in a quantitative, reproducible way. From each blood RNA sample, both TCR alpha and TCR beta chains were sequenced. On the study's bioinformatics: The median number of TCRs per sample was 85,000 to 100,000, ranging from roughly 23,224 to 690,600. V, J and CDR3 annotation of the TCR reads was carried out using the Decombinator software suite. To make PS versus PT1 abundance plots, every sample was subsampled to the same number of TCRs (28,000). TCRs were defined as expanded if absent before sensitization and observed at least eight times at the 2-week time point. The public sequencing data were trimmed at Q25 with fastp and processed into clonotypes with MiXCR by TCRdb, which kept only in-frame beta chains. Duplicate CDR3 protein sequences are folded into a single record with the most common DNA and genes. Clone size and V and J calls follow TCRdb, not the original study. This sample gives about 14,000 distinct CDR3 sequences in total; roughly 15% of them show up just once. 7.2% of the sample belongs to the ten largest clones.

Turning to this clonotype: Its antigen target is currently unknown. It has no much larger one-base neighbor in the sample; base qualities were not kept.

This TCR derives from a young woman with alopecia areata. Some clones in this sample may be carry-over from other donors' samples. Sequencing was performed on whole blood, taken in connection with sensitization to the hapten diphenylcyclopropenone (DPC).

The DNA sequence is given as TGTGCCAGCAGCTTGGACTTAACGGCAGATACGCAGTATTTT. This yields the protein CASSLDLTADTQYF. The rearranged chain carries TRBV7-9 and TRBJ2-3; a weak D assignment points to TRBD2 (5 bases agree). From the cysteine through the phenylalanine, the CDR3 covers 14 amino acids. The kept DNA is CDR3 alone, 42 bases in frame from the first base. For CDR1 and CDR2, the germline V gene (reference sequence) lists SEHNR and FQNEAQ. At the junction V is shortened by 3 bases and J by 4 bases, with 11 bases in between.